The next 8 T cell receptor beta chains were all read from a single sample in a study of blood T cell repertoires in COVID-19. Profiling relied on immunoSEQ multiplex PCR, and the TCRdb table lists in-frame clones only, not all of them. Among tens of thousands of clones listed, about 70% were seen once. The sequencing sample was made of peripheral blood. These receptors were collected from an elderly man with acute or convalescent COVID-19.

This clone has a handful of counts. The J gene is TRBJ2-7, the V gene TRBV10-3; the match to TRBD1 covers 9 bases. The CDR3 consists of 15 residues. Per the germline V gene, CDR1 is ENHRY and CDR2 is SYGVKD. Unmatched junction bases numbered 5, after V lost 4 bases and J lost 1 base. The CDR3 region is CAISGGGTGSYEQYF. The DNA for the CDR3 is TGTGCCATCAGTGGGGGTGGGACAGGGTCCTACGAGCAGTACTTC.

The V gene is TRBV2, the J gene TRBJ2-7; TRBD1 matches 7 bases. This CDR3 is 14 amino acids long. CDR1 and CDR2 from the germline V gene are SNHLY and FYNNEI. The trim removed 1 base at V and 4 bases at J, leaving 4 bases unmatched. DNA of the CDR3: TGTGCCAGCAGTGAAGAGGCCAGGGGGTACGAGCAGTACTTC. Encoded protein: CASSEEARGYEQYF.

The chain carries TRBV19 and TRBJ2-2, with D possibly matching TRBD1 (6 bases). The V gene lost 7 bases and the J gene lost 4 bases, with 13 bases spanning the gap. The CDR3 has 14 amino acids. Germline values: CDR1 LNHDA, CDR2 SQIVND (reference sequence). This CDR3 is CASTIRGSTGELFF. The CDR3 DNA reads TGTGCCAGTACCATAAGGGGGAGCACCGGGGAGCTGTTTTTT.

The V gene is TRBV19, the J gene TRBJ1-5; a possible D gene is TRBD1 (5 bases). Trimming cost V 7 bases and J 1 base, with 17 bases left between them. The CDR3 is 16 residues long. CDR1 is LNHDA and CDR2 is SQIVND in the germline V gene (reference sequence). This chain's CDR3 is CASTPRGEGSNQPQHF. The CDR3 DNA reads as TGTGCCAGTACTCCCAGAGGGGAGGGGAGCAATCAGCCCCAGCATTTT.

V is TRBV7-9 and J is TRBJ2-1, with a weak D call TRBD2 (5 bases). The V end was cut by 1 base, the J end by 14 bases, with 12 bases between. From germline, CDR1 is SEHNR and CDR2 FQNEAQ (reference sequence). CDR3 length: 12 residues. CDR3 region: CASSLGQTEEFF. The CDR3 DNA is TGTGCCAGCAGCTTAGGACAAACGGAGGAGTTCTTC.

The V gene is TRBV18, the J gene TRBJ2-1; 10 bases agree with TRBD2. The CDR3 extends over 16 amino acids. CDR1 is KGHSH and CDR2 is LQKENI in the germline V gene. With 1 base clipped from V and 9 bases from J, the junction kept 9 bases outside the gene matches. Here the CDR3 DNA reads TGTGCCAGCTCACCACAGAAACTAGCGGGAATTGGTGAGCAGTTCTTC. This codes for CASSPQKLAGIGEQFF. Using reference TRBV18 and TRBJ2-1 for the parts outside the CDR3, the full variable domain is NAGVMQNPRHLVRRRGQEARLRCSPMKGHSHVYWYRQLPEEGLKFMVYLQKENIIDESGMPKERFSAEFPKEGPSILRIQQVVRGDSAAYFCASSPQKLAGIGEQFFGPGTRLTVL.

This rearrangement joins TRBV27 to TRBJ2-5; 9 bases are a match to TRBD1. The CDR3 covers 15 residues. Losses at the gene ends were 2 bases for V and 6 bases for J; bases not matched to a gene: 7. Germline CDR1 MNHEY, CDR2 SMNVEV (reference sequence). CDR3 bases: TGTGCCAGCAGTTTAAGGGGACAGGGCATTCAGACCCAGTACTTC. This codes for CASSLRGQGIQTQYF.

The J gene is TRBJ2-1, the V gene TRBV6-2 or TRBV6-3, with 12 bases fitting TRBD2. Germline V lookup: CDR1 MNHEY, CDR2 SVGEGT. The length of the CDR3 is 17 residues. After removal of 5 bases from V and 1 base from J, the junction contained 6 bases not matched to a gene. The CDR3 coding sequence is TGTGCCAGCAGTCCCCGGACTAGCGGGACGTCCTACAATGAGCAGTTCTTC. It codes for CASSPRTSGTSYNEQFF.